The source of this T cell receptor (beta chain) is a study of cytomegalovirus exposure and HLA in healthy donors. It was the approximately 110-subject validation cohort, separate from the approximately 700-subject first cohort, to which the donors belonged. This clone was observed a handful of times. Its antigen is currently unknown. Profiled with immunoSEQ multiplex PCR; TCRdb holds only in-frame clones, not every one. The sample shows approximately 120,000 clones, 88% of them seen only once. General study findings and limits: Clusters of TCRs from the first cohort tended to co-occur in the roughly 120 validation repertoires (as a later analysis found). Most TCR sequences were uncommon, yet certain public TCRs appeared in many donors.

This CDR3 is built from 15 residues. V was cut by 0 bases and J by 7 bases, with 15 bases left in between. Germline V CDR1 and CDR2: LGHNA, YSLEER. The sequenced material came from PBMCs. V is TRBV4-3 and J is TRBJ1-2; D is perhaps TRBD1 (6 bases). This TCR came from a woman between 18 and 30 years old in good health and CMV-seronegative. CDR3 protein: CASSQDLGGAVGYTF. CDR3 sequence (DNA): TGCGCCAGCAGCCAAGATTTGGGGGGGGCGGTTGGCTACACCTTC.